These 20 T cell receptor beta chains came from one sample sequenced in a study of regulatory T cells in long-lasting Graves disease. As to time point: newly diagnosed GD, antithyroid drugs for less than 3 months. Extracted RNA from PBMCs served as the source of the TCR library. Arm-PCR with iRepertoire HTBI primers amplified the CDR3 regions for these TCR beta libraries. One entry per CDR3 protein results from TCRdb running MiXCR on the multiplex PCR reads. The profile shows 200,000 to 300,000 distinct CDR3 sequences, 20% to 25% of them singletons. Sequencing used peripheral blood mononuclear cells (PBMCs), obtained at new diagnosis, from a patient treated with antithyroid drugs. All receptors come from a female donor with Graves disease.

This clonotype was seen only a few times. The chain is built from TRBV12-3 or TRBV12-4 and TRBJ2-2; 9 nucleotides align to TRBD2. With 6 bases clipped from V and 7 bases from J, the junction kept 3 bases outside the gene matches. CDR3 length: 13 residues. The CDR3 loop reads CASRGSGGGELFF. CDR3 bases: TGTGCCAGCAGGGGTAGCGGGGGCGGGGAGCTGTTTTTT.

This clonotype showed up many times. This rearrangement joins TRBV4-1 to TRBJ1-4; no definite D call. The CDR3 covers 16 residues. Germline lookup yields CDR1 MGHRA and CDR2 YSYEKL. V lost 0 bases and J lost 4, with 12 bases in between. The CDR3 DNA is TGCGCCAGCAGCCAAGATTCAACGACGAATAATGAAAAACTGTTTTTT. The encoded protein is CASSQDSTTNNEKLFF.

This clonotype has at least ten counts. The chain joins TRBV15 to TRBJ2-5; TRBD2 aligns across 9 bases. The DNA end lines up better with TRBJ2-1; the J call may be wrong. The CDR3 spans 16 residues. In germline, CDR1 is LNHNV, CDR2 YYDKDF (reference sequence). For the CDR3, the DNA is TGTGCCACCAGCCCCCGGGCGGGAGGGCCTCTGAATGAGCAGTTCTTC. Translation: CATSPRAGGPLNEQFF.

In regard to this clonotype: At one end the junction does not follow the germline gene, possibly because of a read error. V and J are TRBV4-3 and TRBJ1-1; no clear D. The CDR3 consists of 14 residues. Germline CDR1 is LGHNA and CDR2 is YSLEER. The CDR3 coding sequence is TGCGCCAGCAGCCAAGATATGCGTGGCACTGGAGCTTTCTTT. Translation: CASSQDMRGTGAFF.

This clonotype was seen a single time. A read error likely explains this, since a far larger clone differs by one base. The genes are TRBV11-2 and TRBJ1-5; the match to TRBD1 covers 8 bases. CDR1 and CDR2 (germline): SGHAT, FQNNGV. CDR3 length: 15 residues. CDR3 bases: TGTGTCAGCAGCTTAGGACAGGGCAGCAATCAGCCCCAGCATTTT. Protein product: CVSSLGQGSNQPQHF.

Concerning this clonotype itself: A read error is possible here, since a much larger clone lies one base away. J is TRBJ1-1 and V is TRBV19; no definite D call. The CDR3 runs to 14 residues. The germline V and J ends were trimmed by 1 base and 11 bases, with 17 bases remaining between them. CDR1 LNHDA and CDR2 SQIVND come from the germline V gene (reference sequence). In DNA, the CDR3 is TGTGCCAGTAGTATAGGGGGTCAAGGGTCCACGGCTTTCTTT. Its protein product is CASSIGGQGSTAFF.

This clonotype was counted only a few times. J is TRBJ2-7 and V is TRBV9; possibly TRBD1 for D (6 bases). The germline V and J ends were trimmed by 4 bases and 2 bases, with 16 bases remaining between them. Germline loops: CDR1 SGDLS, CDR2 YYNGEE. The CDR3 length is 15 residues. The CDR3 protein is CASSPRPGVPYEQYF. The CDR3 DNA is TGTGCCAGCAGCCCCCGCCCAGGGGTCCCCTACGAGCAGTACTTC.

Regarding this clonotype: A far larger clone is one nucleotide away, so this likely arose from a read error. The chain couples TRBV6-1 to TRBJ2-2, with 16 bases fitting TRBD2. J gave up 6 bases and V 2 bases, and 12 bases lay outside the gene matches. The CDR3 is 20 residues long. Germline V gene lookup returns CDR1 MNHNS and CDR2 SASEGT. The CDR3, as DNA: TGTGCCAGCAGTGAAACGCCGGGACTAGCGGGAGGGCCGTGGCCCGGGGAGCTGTTTTTT. Protein product: CASSETPGLAGGPWPGELFF.

This clonotype was seen only a few times. A much larger clonotype is one base distant, so this may be a read error. The V call is TRBV18, the J call TRBJ1-1; a possible D gene is TRBD1 (5 bases). Germline V gene sequence: CDR1 KGHSH, CDR2 LQKENI. The CDR3 is 15 residues long. Trimming stripped 3 bases from V and 0 bases from J, with 11 bases between. The CDR3 loop reads CASSPGRVMNTEAFF. The CDR3 nucleotides are TGTGCCAGCTCACCCGGCAGGGTAATGAACACTGAAGCTTTCTTT.

This clonotype was recorded at least ten times. The chain combines TRBV3-1 with TRBJ1-2; D is ambiguous. The CDR3 loop spans 13 amino acids. Trimming left V 4 bases short and J 7 bases short, with 13 bases between. Germline values: CDR1 LGHDT, CDR2 YNNKEL (reference sequence). The CDR3 DNA is TGTGCCAGCAGCCCGTCTCTGGGTCGTGGCTACACCTTC. It codes for CASSPSLGRGYTF.

This clonotype showed up just once. This sequence joins TRBV29-1 and TRBJ2-3, with D possibly being TRBD2 (6 bases). The assigned J gene may be wrong: the sequence end matches TRBJ2-5 better. The CDR3 totals 14 residues. Germline loops: CDR1 SQVTM, CDR2 ANQGSEA. CDR3 residues: CSVGDSQTARDQYF. CDR3 in DNA: TGCAGCGTCGGGGACTCCCAAACAGCGAGAGACCAGTACTTC.

A note on this clonotype: This may be a read error, as it is one base from a much larger clone. V gene TRBV28 combines with J gene TRBJ2-1; 9 bases fit TRBD1. Germline trimming cut 4 bases from V and 10 bases from J; bases unmatched to any gene: 8. Per the germline V gene, CDR1 is MDHEN and CDR2 is SYDVKM. The CDR3 runs 14 residues. CDR3 nucleotides: TGTGCCAGCAGTTGGGGACAGGGAAGGGGCGAGCAGTTCTTC. It codes for CASSWGQGRGEQFF. The full variable domain, its missing parts supplied by reference TRBV28 and TRBJ2-1, is DVKVTQSSRYLVKRTGEKVFLECVQDMDHENMFWYRQDPGLGLRLIYFSYDVKMKEKGDIPEGYSVSREKKERFSLILESASTNQTSMYLCASSWGQGRGEQFFGPGTRLTVL.

This clonotype appeared many times. The J gene is TRBJ1-1, the V gene TRBV11-2; tentatively, D is TRBD1 (5 bases). There are 16 residues in the CDR3. Germline V gene sequence: CDR1 SGHAT, CDR2 FQNNGV. The V end was cut by 5 bases, the J end by 1 base, with 17 bases between. The CDR3 spells CASSRLAAGTNTEAFF. CDR3 coding DNA: TGTGCCAGCAGCAGACTAGCAGCAGGGACGAACACTGAAGCTTTCTTT. The complete variable domain, with remaining parts taken from reference TRBV11-2 and TRBJ1-1, reads EAGVAQSPRYKIIEKRQSVAFWCNPISGHATLYWYQQILGQGPKLLIQFQNNGVVDDSQLPKDRFSAERLKGVDSTLKIQPAKLEDSAVYLCASSRLAAGTNTEAFFGQGTRLTVV.

The rearrangement uses TRBV11-3 and TRBJ2-3; D is unresolved. The germline V gene encodes CDR1 SGHNT and CDR2 YENEEA. The ends were cut back, 5 bases at V and 5 bases at J, with 11 bases in the middle. CDR3 size: 13 residues. The CDR3, as DNA: TGTGCCAGCAGCCCTACCCTTGGAGATACGCAGTATTTT. This translates into CASSPTLGDTQYF.

This chain connects TRBV7-3 to TRBJ2-1; 11 bases map to TRBD2. Germline CDR1 SGHTA, CDR2 FQGTGA. V trimming: 5 bases; J trimming: 7 bases; junction bases outside the gene matches: 4. The CDR3 contains 14 residues. CDR3 DNA: TGTGCCAGCAGCGCTACTAGCGGGAGTAATGAGCAGTTCTTC. Translating gives CASSATSGSNEQFF.

This clonotype was counted at least ten times. The rearrangement uses TRBV6-2 or TRBV6-3 and TRBJ2-1; D may be TRBD1 or TRBD2 (6 bases each). The V gene's germline CDR1 is MNHEY and CDR2 SVGEGT. Between the trimmed V and J ends, which lost 2 bases and 6 bases, there was a span of 20 bases. This CDR3 comprises 17 residues. The CDR3 sequence: CASSYDPSRGRGNEQFF. In nucleotides, the CDR3 is TGTGCCAGCAGTTACGATCCCTCCCGGGGGCGCGGCAATGAGCAGTTCTTC.

This clonotype was counted many times. The V gene is TRBV5-1, the J gene TRBJ1-6; 7 bases match TRBD1. Trimming at V came to 5 bases and at J to 8 bases, leaving 13 bases not matched to a gene. The germline CDR1 and CDR2 sequences are SGHRS and YFSETQ. The CDR3 extends over 16 amino acids. The CDR3 is CASRGLGGREDSPLHF. CDR3 in DNA: TGCGCCAGCAGAGGTCTAGGGGGCAGAGAGGATTCACCCCTCCACTTT. Full variable domain (missing parts from reference TRBV5-1 and TRBJ1-6): KAGVTQTPRYLIKTRGQQVTLSCSPISGHRSVSWYQQTPGQGLQFLFEYFSETQRNKGNFPGRFSGRQFSNSRSEMNVSTLELGDSALYLCASRGLGGREDSPLHFGNGTRLTVT.

This clonotype was seen ten or more times. The DNA of the CDR3 is TGTGCCAGCAGCTTAGTAGGACAGGTTACCTACGAGCAGTACTTC. The encoded protein is CASSLVGQVTYEQYF. The chain combines TRBV11-2 with TRBJ2-7, with 7 bases identical to TRBD1. The germline gives CDR1 SGHAT, CDR2 FQNNGV. V shed 1 base, J shed 2 bases, and the junction held 5 bases outside the gene matches. This CDR3 comprises 15 residues.

This clonotype occurred a few times. The V and J genes are TRBV28 and TRBJ1-4; a possible D gene is TRBD1 (5 bases). V was pared by 3 bases and J by 2 bases, with 7 bases between. This CDR3 is 14 amino acids long. CDR1 is MDHEN, CDR2 SYDVKM, per germline. CDR3 residues: CASSFEGTNEKLFF. The CDR3 nucleotides are TGTGCCAGCAGTTTCGAGGGGACTAATGAAAAACTGTTTTTT.

This chain uses TRBV7-2 with TRBJ2-5, with TRBD2 identical over 7 bases. Germline V lookup: CDR1 SGHTA, CDR2 FQGNSA. V shed 6 bases, J shed 6 bases, and the junction held 22 bases outside the gene matches. The CDR3 runs 18 residues. The CDR3: CASRDPLPTSDVGQTQYF. For the CDR3, the DNA is TGTGCCAGCAGAGACCCCCTTCCAACTAGCGACGTGGGACAGACCCAGTACTTC. Full variable domain (outside the CDR3, taken from reference TRBV7-2 and TRBJ2-5): GAGVSQSPSNKVTEKGKDVELRCDPISGHTALYWYRQSLGQGLEFLIYFQGNSAPDKSGLPSDRFSAERTGGSVSTLTIQRTQQEDSAVYLCASRDPLPTSDVGQTQYFGPGTRLLVL.